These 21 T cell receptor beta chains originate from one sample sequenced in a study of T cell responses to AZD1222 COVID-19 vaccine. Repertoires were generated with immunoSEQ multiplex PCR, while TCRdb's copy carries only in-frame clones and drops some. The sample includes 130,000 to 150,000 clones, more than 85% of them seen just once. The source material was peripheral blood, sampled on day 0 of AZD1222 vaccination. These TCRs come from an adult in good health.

CDR3 coding DNA: TGTGCCAGCAGCAAACAGGGCTACTATGGCTACACCTTC. Residues: CASSKQGYYGYTF. J is TRBJ1-2 and V is TRBV6-5, with D perhaps matching TRBD1 (6 bases). Germline V CDR1 and CDR2: MNHEY, SVGAGI. Trimming removed 6 bases from V and 3 bases from J, with 11 bases in between. This CDR3 is 13 amino acids long.

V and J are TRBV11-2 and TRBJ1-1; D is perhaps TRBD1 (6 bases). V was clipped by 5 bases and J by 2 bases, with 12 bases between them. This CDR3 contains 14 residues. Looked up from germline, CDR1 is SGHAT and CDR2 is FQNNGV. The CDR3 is CASSKGGGNTEAFF. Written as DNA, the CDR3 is TGTGCCAGCAGCAAGGGGGGGGGAAACACTGAAGCTTTCTTT. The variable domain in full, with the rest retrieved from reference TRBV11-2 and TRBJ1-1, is EAGVAQSPRYKIIEKRQSVAFWCNPISGHATLYWYQQILGQGPKLLIQFQNNGVVDDSQLPKDRFSAERLKGVDSTLKIQPAKLEDSAVYLCASSKGGGNTEAFFGQGTRLTVV.

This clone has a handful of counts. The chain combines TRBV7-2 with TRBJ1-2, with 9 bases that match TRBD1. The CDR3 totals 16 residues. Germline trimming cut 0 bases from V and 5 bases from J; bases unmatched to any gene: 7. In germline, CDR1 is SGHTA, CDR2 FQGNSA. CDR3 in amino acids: CASSLAIMTGGYGYTF. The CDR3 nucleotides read TGTGCCAGCAGCTTAGCGATTATGACAGGGGGGTATGGCTACACCTTC.

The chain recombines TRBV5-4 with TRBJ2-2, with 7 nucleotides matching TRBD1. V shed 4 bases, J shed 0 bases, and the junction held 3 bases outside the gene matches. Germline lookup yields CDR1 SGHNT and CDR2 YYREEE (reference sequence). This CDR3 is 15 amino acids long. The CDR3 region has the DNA TGTGCCAGCAGCCGGGACAGCGCGAACACCGGGGAGCTGTTTTTT. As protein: CASSRDSANTGELFF.

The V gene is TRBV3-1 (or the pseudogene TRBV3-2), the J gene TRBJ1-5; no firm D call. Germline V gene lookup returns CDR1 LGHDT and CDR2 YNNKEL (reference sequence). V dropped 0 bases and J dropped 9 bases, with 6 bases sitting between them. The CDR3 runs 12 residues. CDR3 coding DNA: TGTGCCAGCAGCCAAGAGGGTGGGCCCCAGCATTTT. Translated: CASSQEGGPQHF.

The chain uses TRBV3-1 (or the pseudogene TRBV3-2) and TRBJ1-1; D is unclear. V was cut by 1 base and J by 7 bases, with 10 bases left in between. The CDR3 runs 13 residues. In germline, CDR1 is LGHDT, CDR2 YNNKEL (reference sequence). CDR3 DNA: TGTGCCAGCAGCCAAGTTCTATGGCGTGAAGCTTTCTTT. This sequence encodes CASSQVLWREAFF.

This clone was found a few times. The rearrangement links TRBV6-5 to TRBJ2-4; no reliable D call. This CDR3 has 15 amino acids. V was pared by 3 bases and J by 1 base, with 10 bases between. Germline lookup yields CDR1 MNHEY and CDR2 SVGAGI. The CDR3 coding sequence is TGTGCCAGCAGTTATCGGTCGCTTGCCAAAAACATTCAGTACTTC. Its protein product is CASSYRSLAKNIQYF.

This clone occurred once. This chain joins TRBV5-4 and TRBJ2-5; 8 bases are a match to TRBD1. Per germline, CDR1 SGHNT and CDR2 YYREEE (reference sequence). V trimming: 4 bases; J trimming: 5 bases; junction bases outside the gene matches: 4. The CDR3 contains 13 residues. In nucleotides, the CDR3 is TGTGCCAGCAGCCCCAGACAGGGGGAGACCCAGTACTTC. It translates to CASSPRQGETQYF.

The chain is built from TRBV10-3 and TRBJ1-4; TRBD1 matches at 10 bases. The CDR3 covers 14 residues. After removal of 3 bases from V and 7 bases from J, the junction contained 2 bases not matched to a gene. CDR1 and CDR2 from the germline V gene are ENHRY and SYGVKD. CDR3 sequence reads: CAISDRQGAEKLFF. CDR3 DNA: TGTGCCATCAGTGACAGACAGGGGGCTGAAAAACTGTTTTTT.

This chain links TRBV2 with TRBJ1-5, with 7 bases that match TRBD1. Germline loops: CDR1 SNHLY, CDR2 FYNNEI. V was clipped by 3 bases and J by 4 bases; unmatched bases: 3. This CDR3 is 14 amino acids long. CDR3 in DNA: TGTGCCAGCAGTGAGCTACAGGGGAATCAGCCCCAGCATTTT. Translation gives CASSELQGNQPQHF.

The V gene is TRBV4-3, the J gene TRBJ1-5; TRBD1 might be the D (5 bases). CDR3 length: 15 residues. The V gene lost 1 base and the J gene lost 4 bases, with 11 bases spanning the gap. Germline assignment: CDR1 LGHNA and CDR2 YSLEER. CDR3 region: CASSQGPPGNQPQHF. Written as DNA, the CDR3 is TGCGCCAGCAGCCAAGGCCCGCCAGGGAATCAGCCCCAGCATTTT.

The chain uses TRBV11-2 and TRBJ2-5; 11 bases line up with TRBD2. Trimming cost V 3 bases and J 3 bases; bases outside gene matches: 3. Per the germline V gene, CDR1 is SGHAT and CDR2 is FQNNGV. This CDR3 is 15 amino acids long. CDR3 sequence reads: CASSFMGLAEETQYF. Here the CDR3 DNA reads TGTGCCAGCAGCTTTATGGGACTAGCGGAAGAGACCCAGTACTTC.

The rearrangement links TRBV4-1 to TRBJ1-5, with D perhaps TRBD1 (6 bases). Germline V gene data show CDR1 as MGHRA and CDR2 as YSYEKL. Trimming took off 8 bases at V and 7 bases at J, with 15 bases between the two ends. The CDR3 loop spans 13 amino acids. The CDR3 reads CASGLKGGQPQHF. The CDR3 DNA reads TGCGCCAGCGGCCTGAAGGGGGGGCAGCCCCAGCATTTT.

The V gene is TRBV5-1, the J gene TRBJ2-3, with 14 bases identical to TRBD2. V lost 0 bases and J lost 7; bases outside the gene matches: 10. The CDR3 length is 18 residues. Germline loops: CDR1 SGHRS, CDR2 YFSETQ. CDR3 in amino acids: CASSLGLAGGSAPYTQYF. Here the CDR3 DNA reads TGCGCCAGCAGCTTGGGACTAGCGGGAGGGTCGGCTCCCTATACGCAGTATTTT.

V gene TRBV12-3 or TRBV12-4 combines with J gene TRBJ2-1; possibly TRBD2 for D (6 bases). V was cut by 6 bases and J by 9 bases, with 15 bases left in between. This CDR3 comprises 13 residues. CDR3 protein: CASSPTSFGEQFF. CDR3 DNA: TGTGCCAGCAGCCCGACTAGTTTTGGTGAGCAGTTCTTC.

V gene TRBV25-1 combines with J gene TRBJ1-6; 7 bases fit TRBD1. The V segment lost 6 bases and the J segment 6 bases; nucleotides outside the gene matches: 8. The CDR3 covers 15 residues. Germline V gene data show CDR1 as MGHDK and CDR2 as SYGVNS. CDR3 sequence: CASRPYRDSNSPLHF. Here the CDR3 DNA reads TGTGCCAGCAGACCATACCGGGACAGTAATTCACCCCTCCACTTT.

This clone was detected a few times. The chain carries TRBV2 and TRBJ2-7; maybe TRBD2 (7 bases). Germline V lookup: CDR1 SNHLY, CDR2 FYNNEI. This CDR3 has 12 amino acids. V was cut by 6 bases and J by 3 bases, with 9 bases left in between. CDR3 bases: TGTGCCAGCAGAGGGGGGGGCTACGAGCAGTACTTC. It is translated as CASRGGGYEQYF.

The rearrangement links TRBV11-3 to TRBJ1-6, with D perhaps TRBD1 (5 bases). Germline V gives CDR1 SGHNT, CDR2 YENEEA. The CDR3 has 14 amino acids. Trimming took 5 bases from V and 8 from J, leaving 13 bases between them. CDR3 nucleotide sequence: TGTGCCAGCAGCCTGGGGACTGCACATTCACCCCTCCACTTT. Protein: CASSLGTAHSPLHF. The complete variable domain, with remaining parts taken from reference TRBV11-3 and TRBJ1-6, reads EAGVVQSPRYKIIEKKQPVAFWCNPISGHNTLYWYLQNLGQGPELLIRYENEEAVDDSQLPKDRFSAERLKGVDSTLKIQPAELGDSAVYLCASSLGTAHSPLHFGNGTRLTVT.

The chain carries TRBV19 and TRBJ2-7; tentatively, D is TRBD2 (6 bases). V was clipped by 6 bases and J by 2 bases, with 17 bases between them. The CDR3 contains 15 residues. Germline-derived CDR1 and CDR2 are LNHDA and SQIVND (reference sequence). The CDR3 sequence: CASRREITSPYEQYF. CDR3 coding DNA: TGTGCCAGTAGGAGAGAAATAACTAGCCCCTACGAGCAGTACTTC.

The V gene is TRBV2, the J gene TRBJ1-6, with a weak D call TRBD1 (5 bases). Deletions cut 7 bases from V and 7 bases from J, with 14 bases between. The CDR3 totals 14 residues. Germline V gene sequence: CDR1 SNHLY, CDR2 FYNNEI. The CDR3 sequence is CASKPGNMNSPLHF. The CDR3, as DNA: TGTGCCAGCAAGCCAGGGAATATGAATTCACCCCTCCACTTT.

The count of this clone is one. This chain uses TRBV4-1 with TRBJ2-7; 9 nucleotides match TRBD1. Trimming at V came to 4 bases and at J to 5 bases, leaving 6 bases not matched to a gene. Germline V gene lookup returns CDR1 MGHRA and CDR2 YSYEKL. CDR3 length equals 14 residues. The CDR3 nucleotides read TGCGCCAGCAGCCGCGGGACAGGGTCCGACGAGCAGTACTTC. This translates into CASSRGTGSDEQYF.